The 5 T cell receptor beta chains given below trace back to one sample, sequenced in a study of graft-versus-host responses after intestinal transplantation. Which antigens these TCRs recognize remains unknown. TCRdb keeps only in-frame clones here, not all; method: immunoSEQ multiplex PCR. The profile shows over 70,000 clones, around 90% of them singletons. Sequenced material: unstimulated CD8+ T cells sorted from spleen or lymph node cells, taken before transplant. The receptors derive from a human donor who was the organ donor for an intestinal transplant.

The chain has TRBV28 and TRBJ2-1; 8 bases map to TRBD2. CDR3 size: 15 residues. V was pared by 3 bases and J by 2 bases, with 3 bases of the junction left unmatched. Per germline, CDR1 MDHEN and CDR2 SYDVKM. In nucleotides, the CDR3 is TGTGCCAGCAGTTTGTCGGGGGGGACCTACAATGAGCAGTTCTTC. Translating gives CASSLSGGTYNEQFF.

Written as DNA, the CDR3 is TGTGCCAGCAGTACACCGGGACAGGGAGCAACTAATGAAAAACTGTTTTTT. The encoded protein is CASSTPGQGATNEKLFF. The V call is TRBV28, the J call TRBJ1-4; the match to TRBD1 covers 9 bases. CDR1 is MDHEN, CDR2 SYDVKM, per germline. V lost 5 bases to trimming and J lost 0 bases; unmatched junction nucleotides: 7. This CDR3 contains 17 residues. Full variable domain (missing parts from reference TRBV28 and TRBJ1-4): DVKVTQSSRYLVKRTGEKVFLECVQDMDHENMFWYRQDPGLGLRLIYFSYDVKMKEKGDIPEGYSVSREKKERFSLILESASTNQTSMYLCASSTPGQGATNEKLFFGSGTQLSVL.

This rearrangement joins TRBV7-9 to TRBJ1-2, with 8 bases aligning to TRBD1. Germline-derived CDR1 and CDR2 are SEHNR and FQNEAQ (reference sequence). V lost 5 bases to trimming and J lost 0 bases; unmatched junction nucleotides: 17. This CDR3 contains 19 residues. The CDR3 loop reads CASSTTQSGTGVPNYGYTF. Written as DNA, the CDR3 is TGTGCCAGCAGCACAACGCAGTCCGGGACAGGCGTTCCTAACTATGGCTACACCTTC. Full variable domain (outside the CDR3, taken from reference TRBV7-9 and TRBJ1-2): DTGVSQNPRHKITKRGQNVTFRCDPISEHNRLYWYRQTLGQGPEFLTYFQNEAQLEKSRLLSDRFSAERPKGSFSTLEIQRTEQGDSAMYLCASSTTQSGTGVPNYGYTFGSGTRLTVV.

This sequence joins TRBV10-3 and TRBJ2-7; 13 bases agree with TRBD2. J was trimmed by 2 bases and V by 6 bases; bases with no gene match: 4. Germline CDR1 and CDR2: ENHRY and SYGVKD. CDR3 length equals 15 residues. CDR3 in DNA: TGTGCCATCAGCCTAGGGACTAGCGGGACCTACGAGCAGTACGTC. This codes for CAISLGTSGTYEQYV.

The rearrangement uses TRBV30 and TRBJ1-6; D is possibly TRBD1 (5 bases). Germline loops: CDR1 GTSNPN, CDR2 SVGIG (reference sequence). CDR3 length: 13 residues. V was trimmed by 2 bases and J by 8 bases, leaving 10 bases between them. The CDR3 loop is CAWSRGWDSPLHF. CDR3 coding DNA: TGTGCCTGGAGTCGGGGGTGGGATTCACCCCTCCACTTT.